This TCR beta chain was sequenced for a study of blood T cell repertoires in COVID-19. For the study at large: COVID-19 samples, acute and convalescent, were from the United States, Italy and Spain. T cells, B-cell-depleted T cells, or PBMCs provided the cDNA or gDNA that served as material.

Authors' methods: Amplification from reference gene primers served as the basis for estimated nucleated cell counts. The method was immunoSEQ multiplex PCR; TCRdb's version includes in-frame clones alone and lacks a portion of them. That table furnishes V, J and clone size, whereas the DNA furnished D and trimming. Among 190,000 or so clones, roughly 86% were seen once, and the ten largest hold roughly 2.6%. The CDR3 is 22 residues long. The sequence was obtained from a man between 40 and 49 years old with active or convalescent COVID-19. The gene calls are TRBV21-1 and TRBJ2-3; the DNA was not compared with TRBD1, the D call given in the table. TRBV21-1 is termed a pseudogene. Source material: peripheral blood. The CDR3 region is CASSKGAGIRLTDRPSTDTQYF. The DNA of the CDR3 is TGTGCCAGCAGCAAAGGCGCTGGAATCCGGTTGACAGACAGGCCAAGCACAGATACGCAGTATTTT.